The rows below give T cell receptor beta chains drawn from one sample of a study of blood T cells in healthy people across ages. One entry per CDR3 protein, called by TCRdb with MiXCR from the 5' RACE reads. Among approximately 760,000 distinct CDR3 sequences, 25% were seen once, and the ten largest hold roughly a tenth. The sample was also linked to a second study, of T cells of mothers and their children.

Sequenced input: blood. These receptors were collected from a boy between 10 and 17 years old in good health. Both conserved end residues are part of each CDR3. The D gene is left open where the match is weak. Rows may omit the clone size; those that give it use once, few, many or a size class.

j_gene: TRBJ1-6; abundance: few; d_gene: NA; v_gene: TRBV4-1; CDR3nt: TGCGCCAGCAGCCAAGTAGGGCCTCAGGGTCTTTCCCATTCACCCCTCCACTTT; CDR3aa: CASSQVGPQGLSHSPLHF
j_gene: TRBJ2-7; abundance: few; d_gene: NA; v_gene: TRBV27; CDR3nt: TGTGCCAGCAGTTTTGAGGCAGAAGGCTACGAGCAGTACTTC; CDR3aa: CASSFEAEGYEQYF
j_gene: TRBJ2-1; abundance: NA; d_gene: TRBD2; v_gene: TRBV12-3/TRBV12-4; CDR3nt: TGTGCCAGCAGCTTCCCACTAGCGGGAGGCGGTATAGATGAGCAGTTCTTC; CDR3aa: CASSFPLAGGGIDEQFF
j_gene: TRBJ2-1; abundance: few; d_gene: NA; v_gene: TRBV21-1; CDR3nt: TGTGCCAGCAGCAAAGCTCGGGACAATGAGCAGTTCTTC; CDR3aa: CASSKARDNEQFF
j_gene: TRBJ2-7; abundance: few; d_gene: NA; v_gene: TRBV4-2; CDR3nt: TGTGCCAGCAGCCAAGGACGGCGGGCCCTCTCCTACGAGCAGTACTTC; CDR3aa: CASSQGRRALSYEQYF
j_gene: TRBJ2-3; abundance: NA; d_gene: TRBD2; v_gene: TRBV5-1; CDR3nt: TGCGCCAGCAGCTTGGGTAGCGGGGGGACCTCAAGCACAGATACGCAGTATTTT; CDR3aa: CASSLGSGGTSSTDTQYF
j_gene: TRBJ2-3; abundance: NA; d_gene: TRBD1; v_gene: TRBV6-2/TRBV6-3; CDR3nt: TGTGCCAGCAAGGGGGCTGGAGATACGCAGTATTTT; CDR3aa: CASKGAGDTQYF
j_gene: TRBJ2-1; abundance: NA; d_gene: NA; v_gene: TRBV7-2; CDR3nt: TGTGCCAGCAGCTTTGGGTTGCCGAATGAGCAGTTCTTC; CDR3aa: CASSFGLPNEQFF
j_gene: TRBJ1-1; abundance: few; d_gene: NA; v_gene: TRBV6-6; CDR3nt: TGTGCCAGCAATCCGCGACAGCCCTTGAACACTGAAGCTTTCTTT; CDR3aa: CASNPRQPLNTEAFF
j_gene: TRBJ2-3; abundance: NA; d_gene: NA; v_gene: TRBV29-1; CDR3nt: TGCAGCGTTGAAGCATATCTGGAACTTAGCACAGATACGCAGTATTTT; CDR3aa: CSVEAYLELSTDTQYF
j_gene: TRBJ2-3; abundance: few; d_gene: NA; v_gene: TRBV12-3/TRBV12-4; CDR3nt: TGTGCCAGCAGATCTAGTGGGGCCGGGGGTACAGATACGCAGTATTTT; CDR3aa: CASRSSGAGGTDTQYF
j_gene: TRBJ2-5; abundance: few; d_gene: TRBD1; v_gene: TRBV28; CDR3nt: TGTGCCAGCAAACGGACAGGGGGCGTTTCATCCGAGACCCAGTACTTC; CDR3aa: CASKRTGGVSSETQYF
j_gene: TRBJ2-7; abundance: few; d_gene: TRBD2; v_gene: TRBV28; CDR3nt: TGTGCCAGCACCTTCCGGGGGAGGGCCCCCCTCGAGCAGTACTTC; CDR3aa: CASTFRGRAPLEQYF
j_gene: TRBJ1-4; abundance: NA; d_gene: TRBD1; v_gene: TRBV20-1; CDR3nt: TGCAGTGCTAGTATTGCTGGGACAGGGGTTATTACAACTAATGAAAAACTGTTTTTT; CDR3aa: CSASIAGTGVITTNEKLFF
j_gene: TRBJ2-7; abundance: NA; d_gene: TRBD1; v_gene: TRBV20-1; CDR3nt: TGCAGTGCTAGTCTGGACAGGGTCTCCTACGAGCAGTACTTC; CDR3aa: CSASLDRVSYEQYF
j_gene: TRBJ2-1; abundance: NA; d_gene: TRBD2; v_gene: TRBV9; CDR3nt: TGTGCCAGCAGCGTAGGATCAGCGGGAGGGAGGTATGAGCAGTTCTTC; CDR3aa: CASSVGSAGGRYEQFF
j_gene: TRBJ2-1; abundance: NA; d_gene: TRBD2; v_gene: TRBV6-6; CDR3nt: TGTGCCAGCAGTTACTTCAGCGGGAGGGCATACAATGAGCAGTTCTTC; CDR3aa: CASSYFSGRAYNEQFF
j_gene: TRBJ2-1; abundance: many; d_gene: NA; v_gene: TRBV12-3/TRBV12-4; CDR3nt: TGTGCCAGCAGTGTCTGGGGGGAGCAGTTCTTC; CDR3aa: CASSVWGEQFF
j_gene: TRBJ2-5; abundance: few; d_gene: NA; v_gene: TRBV3-1; CDR3nt: TGTGCCAGCAGCCAAGCTACCGTGACGACCCAGTACTTC; CDR3aa: CASSQATVTTQYF
j_gene: TRBJ2-2; abundance: few; d_gene: NA; v_gene: TRBV5-6; CDR3nt: TGTGCCAGCAGCTTTATAGCCGGGGAGCTGTTTTTT; CDR3aa: CASSFIAGELFF
j_gene: TRBJ1-2; abundance: NA; d_gene: NA; v_gene: TRBV6-1; CDR3nt: TGTGCCAGCACCCCTGGATTATCCTATGGCTACACCTTC; CDR3aa: CASTPGLSYGYTF
j_gene: TRBJ2-7; abundance: NA; d_gene: TRBD2; v_gene: TRBV3-1; CDR3nt: TGTGCCAGCAGCCCCGGACTAGCGGGGGCCCCTAAAAACTCCTACGAGCAGTACTTC; CDR3aa: CASSPGLAGAPKNSYEQYF
j_gene: TRBJ2-7; abundance: NA; d_gene: TRBD1; v_gene: TRBV12-5; CDR3nt: TGTGCTAGTGGCCCGACCGGGACAGGGACCTACGAGCAGTACTTC; CDR3aa: CASGPTGTGTYEQYF
j_gene: TRBJ1-2; abundance: NA; d_gene: NA; v_gene: TRBV28; CDR3nt: TGTGCCAGCAGGTCGGGGCCTTCCGTGGGCTACACCTTC; CDR3aa: CASRSGPSVGYTF
j_gene: TRBJ2-7; abundance: NA; d_gene: NA; v_gene: TRBV10-2; CDR3nt: TGCGCCAGCAAGTTGCCACCTTACGAGCAGTACTTC; CDR3aa: CASKLPPYEQYF
j_gene: TRBJ2-7; abundance: few; d_gene: TRBD2; v_gene: TRBV20-1; CDR3nt: TGCAGTGCTAGAGGCGTCGATAGCGGGAGGGCGTCCGAGCAGTACTTC; CDR3aa: CSARGVDSGRASEQYF
j_gene: TRBJ2-6; abundance: few; d_gene: TRBD1; v_gene: TRBV2; CDR3nt: TGTGCCAGCAGGAAACAGGGGGGTATTTCTGGGGCCAACGTCCTGACTTTC; CDR3aa: CASRKQGGISGANVLTF
j_gene: TRBJ1-1; abundance: NA; d_gene: NA; v_gene: TRBV9; CDR3nt: TGTGCCAACAGCGTAGGGCAGAACACTGAAGCTTTCTTT; CDR3aa: CANSVGQNTEAFF
j_gene: TRBJ2-7; abundance: NA; d_gene: TRBD2; v_gene: TRBV5-1; CDR3nt: TGCGCCAGCAGCTTGGGGACTAGCGAGATCTCCTACGAGCAGTACTTC; CDR3aa: CASSLGTSEISYEQYF
j_gene: TRBJ2-1; abundance: NA; d_gene: TRBD2; v_gene: TRBV2; CDR3nt: TGTGCCAGCAGATCACTAGCGGGGTACAATGAGCAGTTCTTC; CDR3aa: CASRSLAGYNEQFF